The source of this T cell receptor beta chain is a study of early T cells in non-severe SARS-CoV-2 infection. CDR3 length: 13 residues. With 1 base removed from V and 7 bases from J, the gap between germline ends came to 10 bases. Germline CDR1 reads LGHDT; CDR2 reads YNNKEL (reference sequence). This clonotype has just a few counts. Each cDNA molecule carried a unique molecular identifier. One entry per CDR3 protein results from TCRdb running MiXCR on the 5' RACE reads. The data contain tens of thousands of distinct CDR3 sequences, around a sixth of them singletons. V usage is TRBV3-1 and J usage is TRBJ1-1; D gene ambiguous. The clonotype comes from an adult who was a healthcare worker with PCR-confirmed SARS-CoV-2 infection or an uninfected control (not recorded which). The sequencing used whole blood, collected at baseline. CDR3 nucleotide sequence: TGTGCCAGCAGCCAAGGCCCAGTATTTGAAGCTTTCTTT. Protein sequence: CASSQGPVFEAFF.